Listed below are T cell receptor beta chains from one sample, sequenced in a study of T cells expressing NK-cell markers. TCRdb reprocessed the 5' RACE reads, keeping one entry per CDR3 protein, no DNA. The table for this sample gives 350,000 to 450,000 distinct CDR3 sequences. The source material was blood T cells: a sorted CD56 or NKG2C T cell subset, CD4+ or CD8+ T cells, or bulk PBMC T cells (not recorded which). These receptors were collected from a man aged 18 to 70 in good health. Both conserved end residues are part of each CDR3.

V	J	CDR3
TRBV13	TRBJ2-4	CASSLLGGAKNIQYF
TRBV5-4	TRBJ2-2	CASSLVRGSLTGELFF
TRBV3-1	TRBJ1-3	CASSPGGPGNTIYF
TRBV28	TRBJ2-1	CASSLSWGPNEQFF
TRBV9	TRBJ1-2	CASSVVSNYGYTF
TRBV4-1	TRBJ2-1	CASSQVSTAAYNEQFF
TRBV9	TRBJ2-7	CASSSNYLGYEQYF
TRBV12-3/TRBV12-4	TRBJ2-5	CASSLALGHIETQYF
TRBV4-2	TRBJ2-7	CASSHAGPLNPSYEQYF
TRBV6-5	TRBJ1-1	CASSYGGEAFF
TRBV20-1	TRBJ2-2	CSARREGGKVAELFF
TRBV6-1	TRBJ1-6	CASSSDRSLAPLHF
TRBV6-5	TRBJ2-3	CASSYSTSSGGRTDTQYF
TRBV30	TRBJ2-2	CAARQGRGTGELFF
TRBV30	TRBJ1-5	CAWSLLNQPQHF
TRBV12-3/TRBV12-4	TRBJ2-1	CASSRTGQNEQFF
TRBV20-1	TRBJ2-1	CSAPRLAGYNEQFF
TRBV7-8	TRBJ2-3	CASSPKRGGDTQYF
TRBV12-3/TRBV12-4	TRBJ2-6	CASSIRAGGANVLTF
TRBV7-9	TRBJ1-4	CASSITGITEKLFF
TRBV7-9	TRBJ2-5	CASSSRDSQQETQYF
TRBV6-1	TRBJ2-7	CASNPTGRLSEQYF
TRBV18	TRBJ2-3	CASSPEQVGTDTQYF
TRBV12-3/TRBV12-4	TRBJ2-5	CASSPIKGGGARETQYF
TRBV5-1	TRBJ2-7	CASSVTGTSLNEQYF
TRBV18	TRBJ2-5	CASSKPVPYQETQYF
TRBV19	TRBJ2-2	CASSMPLLAGGSTGELFF
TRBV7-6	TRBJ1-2	CASSLASGNYGYTF
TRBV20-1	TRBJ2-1	CSARYPGGRINEQFF
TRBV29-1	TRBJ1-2	CSTGRDSGYGYTF
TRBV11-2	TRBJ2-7	CASSLIFAGTEQYF
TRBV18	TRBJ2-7	CASSKDRGVEQYF
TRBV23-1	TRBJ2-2	CASRPGPTNTGELFF
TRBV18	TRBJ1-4	CASRTTATNEKLFF
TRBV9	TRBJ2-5	CASSRSVVEETQYF
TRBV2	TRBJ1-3	CAITTGGPGNTIYF
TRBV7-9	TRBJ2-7	CASSWAGGPGEQYF
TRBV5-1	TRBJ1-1	CASSSGGLWTEAFF
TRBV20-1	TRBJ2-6	CSARGQGMVAGANVLTF
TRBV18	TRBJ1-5	CASSTGLSPEPQHF
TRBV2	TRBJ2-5	CASSYLGQDQETQYF
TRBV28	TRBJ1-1	CASSFGGSNTEAFF
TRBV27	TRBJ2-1	CASSLTRWRNNEQFF
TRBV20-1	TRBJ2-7	CSARDPVKGGTYEQYF
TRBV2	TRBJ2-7	CASNLLAAYEQYF
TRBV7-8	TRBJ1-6	CASRQTIYNSPLHF
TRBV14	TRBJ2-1	CASSLSGGANNEQFF
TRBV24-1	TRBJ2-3	CATSGGADTQYF
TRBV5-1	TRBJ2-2	CASTRQASGELFF
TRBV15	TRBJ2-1	CATSKGQGGINEQFF
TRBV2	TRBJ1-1	CASSKEQAPGTEAFF
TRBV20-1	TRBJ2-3	CSASRVGLAVGGNTQYF
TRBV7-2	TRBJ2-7	CASSWDRTSSYEQYF
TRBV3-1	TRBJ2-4	CASSQGLGTSGGKVYF
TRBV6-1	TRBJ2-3	CASRKGLIDTDTQYF
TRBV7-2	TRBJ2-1	CASSLVAVKGNEQFF
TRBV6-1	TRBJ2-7	CASSRSGLDYEQYF